This T cell receptor (beta chain) comes out of a study of T cells after yellow fever vaccination. Each CDR3 protein is one row after TCRdb ran MiXCR on the 5' RACE reads. Here the sample spans some 600,000 distinct CDR3 sequences, about 12% being singletons. General study findings and limits: Though it reached lower strength, the secondary response hit its peak faster, day 5 versus 15.

This clonotype showed up many times. Its target is not known. CDR3 length: 13 amino acids. Deletions cut 7 bases from V and 7 bases from J, with 13 bases between. This receptor was taken from a young man who received the YFV17D yellow fever vaccine. The genes are TRBV12-3 or TRBV12-4 and TRBJ2-2, with D tentatively TRBD2 (5 bases). The input for sequencing was PBMCs, taken on the day of the yellow fever booster vaccination. CDR3 in amino acids: CASTVSVGGELFF. The CDR3 nucleotides are TGTGCCAGCACCGTTAGCGTTGGCGGGGAGCTGTTTTTT.